The 25 T cell receptor beta chains reported below all come from one sample, sequenced in a study of T cells in Graves' hyperthyroidism and ophthalmopathy. Researchers took RNA transcripts and amplified the TCR beta CDR3 regions from them. HTBI primers drove first-round RT-PCR of the TCR CDR3. From the multiplex PCR reads, TCRdb called clonotypes with MiXCR, one entry per CDR3 protein. The sample shows hundreds of thousands of distinct CDR3 sequences, roughly a third of them seen only once. The sample taken for sequencing was blood. Receptors were obtained from a woman aged 40 to 50 with Graves' hyperthyroidism.

The gene calls are TRBV29-1 and TRBJ2-3, with D perhaps TRBD2 (5 bases). This CDR3 has 15 residues. V lost 5 bases to trimming and J lost 0 bases, with 15 bases between them. Germline CDR1 SQVTM, CDR2 ANQGSEA. CDR3 DNA: TGCAGCGTTACCCCTCAGGACTCAAGCACAGATACGCAGTATTTT. It translates to CSVTPQDSSTDTQYF.

V is TRBV15 and J is TRBJ2-1; 10 bases are shared with TRBD2. Unmatched junction bases numbered 5, after V lost 5 bases and J lost 4 bases. CDR1 and CDR2 (germline): LNHNV, YYDKDF (reference sequence). This CDR3 is built from 15 residues. In DNA, the CDR3 is TGTGCCACCAGCTTACTAGCGGGGACGTACAATGAGCAGTTCTTC. This sequence encodes CATSLLAGTYNEQFF.

This clonotype was recorded many times. CDR3 DNA: TGTGCCAGCAGTTACGACAGGGACGGCTACGAGCAGTACTTC. As protein: CASSYDRDGYEQYF. The chain recombines TRBV6-5 with TRBJ2-7; 7 nucleotides agree with TRBD1. This CDR3 comprises 14 residues. V trimming: 2 bases; J trimming: 3 bases; junction bases outside the gene matches: 4. Germline assignment: CDR1 MNHEY and CDR2 SVGAGI.

In its sample, this clonotype was seen many times. The V gene is TRBV11-2, the J gene TRBJ1-1; the D is unclear. The CDR3 contains 12 residues. Germline CDR1 is SGHAT and CDR2 is FQNNGV. V was trimmed by 1 base and J by 7 bases, leaving 7 bases between them. CDR3 region: CASSLGRFEAFF. The CDR3 coding sequence is TGTGCCAGCAGCTTAGGTAGATTTGAAGCTTTCTTT.

This clonotype occurred many times. V is TRBV6-2 or TRBV6-3 and J is TRBJ2-7; D may be TRBD2 (6 bases). Trimming took 5 bases from V and 5 from J, leaving 19 bases between them. This CDR3 spans 15 amino acids. From germline, CDR1 is MNHEY and CDR2 SVGEGT. Written as DNA, the CDR3 is TGTGCCAGCAGTGAGGAGCGGGCGCCACGCGACGAGCAGTACTTC. Translating gives CASSEERAPRDEQYF.

The chain carries TRBV20-1 and TRBJ2-5, with 8 bases identical to TRBD2. Germline-derived CDR1 and CDR2 are DFQATT and SNEGSKA (reference sequence). V was clipped by 0 bases and J by 5 bases; unmatched bases: 5. This CDR3 is built from 14 residues. CDR3 in amino acids: CSAREAGAGETQYF. The CDR3 region has the DNA TGCAGTGCTAGAGAAGCGGGAGCAGGGGAGACCCAGTACTTC.

The chain carries TRBV7-3 and TRBJ1-1, with D possibly matching TRBD1 (5 bases). The CDR3 runs to 15 residues. Trimming removed 7 bases at V and 0 bases at J, with 15 bases between. Germline-derived CDR1 and CDR2 are SGHTA and FQGTGA. DNA of the CDR3: TGTGCCAGCACCCCGGGGGAGGGGATGAACACTGAAGCTTTCTTT. This translates into CASTPGEGMNTEAFF.

CDR3 protein: CAIRDRWNTEAFF. The CDR3 DNA is TGTGCCATACGGGACAGATGGAACACTGAAGCTTTCTTT. The rearrangement joins TRBV7-9 to TRBJ1-1, with 7 nucleotides matching TRBD1. Germline lookup yields CDR1 SEHNR and CDR2 FQNEAQ (reference sequence). The CDR3 has 13 amino acids. Unmatched junction bases numbered 6, after V lost 10 bases and J lost 1 base.

This clonotype occurred many times. The chain employs TRBV29-1 and TRBJ1-4; 8 nucleotides line up with TRBD1. The CDR3 has 14 residues. Germline trimming cut 5 bases from V and 5 bases from J; bases unmatched to any gene: 7. Per the germline V gene, CDR1 is SQVTM and CDR2 is ANQGSEA. The CDR3 sequence is CSVSGQGLNEKLFF. CDR3 sequence (DNA): TGCAGCGTTTCCGGACAGGGCTTAAATGAAAAACTGTTTTTT.

This clonotype came up many times. V gene TRBV20-1 combines with J gene TRBJ1-2; D unclear. Germline CDR1 is DFQATT and CDR2 is SNEGSKA (reference sequence). Trimming left V 3 bases short and J 5 bases short, with 13 bases between. The CDR3 sequence is 13 residues long. CDR3 nucleotide sequence: TGCAGTGCTAGTTCCTGGGTGGGATATGGCTACACCTTC. This codes for CSASSWVGYGYTF.

With regard to this clonotype: It may be a read error: a sequence one base away is much more abundant. This chain joins TRBV9 and TRBJ2-2, with D uncertain. V lost 1 base to trimming and J lost 1 base, with 5 bases between them. The length of the CDR3 is 14 residues. Looked up from germline, CDR1 is SGDLS and CDR2 is YYNGEE. CDR3 sequence (DNA): TGTGCCAGCAGCGTAAGGGTGAACACCGGGGAGCTGTTTTTT. Translated: CASSVRVNTGELFF.

This clonotype was recorded a few times. The chain has TRBV10-3 and TRBJ2-3; 9 bases line up with TRBD2. The trim removed 4 bases at V and 5 bases at J, leaving 10 bases unmatched. The CDR3 runs to 16 residues. The germline CDR1 and CDR2 sequences are ENHRY and SYGVKD. CDR3 amino acids: CAISGKGAGGGDTQYF. CDR3 DNA sequence: TGTGCCATCAGTGGTAAGGGAGCGGGAGGTGGAGATACGCAGTATTTT.

This clonotype was seen many times. V and J are TRBV19 and TRBJ2-7, with 7 positions matching TRBD2. Looked up from germline, CDR1 is LNHDA and CDR2 is SQIVND (reference sequence). The CDR3 has 12 residues. After removal of 5 bases from V and 12 bases from J, the junction contained 10 bases not matched to a gene. The CDR3 DNA is TGTGCCAGTAGTCCCGGGACTAACGCTCTGTACTTC. It codes for CASSPGTNALYF.

This clonotype appeared many times. V usage is TRBV7-2 and J usage is TRBJ1-5; 9 positions match TRBD1. This CDR3 spans 14 amino acids. Germline lookup yields CDR1 SGHTA and CDR2 FQGNSA. The V segment lost 1 base and the J segment 5 bases; nucleotides outside the gene matches: 0. In nucleotides, the CDR3 is TGTGCCAGCAGCTTAGGACAGGGGGATCAGCCCCAGCATTTT. Its protein product is CASSLGQGDQPQHF.

As for this clonotype: The junction does not match germline at one end; this may be a read error. J is TRBJ1-1 and V is TRBV6-5; D gene ambiguous. Germline-derived CDR1 and CDR2 are MNHEY and SVGAGI. The CDR3 is made up of 15 amino acids. The CDR3: CTSSSAGRGNTEAFF. CDR3 in DNA: TGTACCAGCAGTTCCGCCGGACGGGGTAACACTGAAGCTTTCTTT.

A few counts support this clonotype. The V call is TRBV2, the J call TRBJ2-2; the D is unclear. V was shortened by 5 bases and J by 7 bases, with 11 bases between the two germline ends. CDR1 is SNHLY and CDR2 is FYNNEI in the germline V gene. The length of the CDR3 is 13 residues. The CDR3 spells CASSYSTGGELFF. CDR3 coding DNA: TGTGCCAGCAGTTACTCTACGGGCGGGGAGCTGTTTTTT.

This clonotype was observed a few times. The V and J genes are TRBV4-2 and TRBJ2-7; D unresolved. CDR3 length equals 13 residues. V lost 0 bases, J lost 6 bases, and 9 bases lay in between. Germline lookup yields CDR1 LGHNA and CDR2 YNFKEQ. The CDR3 protein is CASSQDNGREQYF. CDR3 sequence (DNA): TGTGCCAGCAGCCAAGATAATGGACGCGAGCAGTACTTC.

This clonotype was observed a few times. This chain uses TRBV12-3 or TRBV12-4 with TRBJ1-1; no firm D call. The V end lost 3 bases, the J end lost 1 base, and 9 bases lay between the germline ends. This CDR3 comprises 14 residues. The CDR3 DNA reads TGTGCCAGCAGTTTCCCCAGGCAGAACACTGAAGCTTTCTTT. This gives the protein CASSFPRQNTEAFF.

The chain combines TRBV4-1 with TRBJ2-3; 8 bases are shared with TRBD2. The CDR3 runs 16 residues. Per the germline V gene, CDR1 is MGHRA and CDR2 is YSYEKL. V shed 2 bases, J shed 2 bases, and the junction held 6 bases outside the gene matches. The CDR3 coding sequence is TGCGCCAGCAGCCAACCACTAGCGGATTTCACAGATACGCAGTATTTT. Translating it yields CASSQPLADFTDTQYF.

The chain has TRBV19 and TRBJ1-6, with D unclear. CDR1 LNHDA and CDR2 SQIVND come from the germline V gene (reference sequence). V was cut by 2 bases and J by 0 bases, with 8 bases left in between. This CDR3 has 16 residues. CDR3 nucleotides: TGTGCCAGTAGTATACGGGCGAGCTCCTATAATTCACCCCTCCACTTT. It specifies CASSIRASSYNSPLHF.

The V gene is TRBV6-1, the J gene TRBJ2-7; 9 bases line up with TRBD1. This CDR3 comprises 15 residues. The germline gives CDR1 MNHNS, CDR2 SASEGT. V shed 5 bases and J 7 bases; nucleotides not matched to a gene: 12. CDR3 loop: CASSPSGTGWGEQYF. In DNA form, the CDR3 reads TGTGCCAGCAGTCCTTCCGGGACAGGGTGGGGGGAGCAGTACTTC.

The chain uses TRBV12-3 or TRBV12-4 and TRBJ1-4; D might be TRBD1 (6 bases). The CDR3 length is 14 residues. V was cut by 3 bases and J by 5 bases, with 10 bases left in between. The CDR3 region is CASSFWQGNEKLFF. The CDR3, as DNA: TGTGCCAGCAGTTTCTGGCAGGGGAATGAAAAACTGTTTTTT.

This clonotype occurred many times. This chain uses TRBV6-1 with TRBJ1-2; D is uncertain. Germline V gene lookup returns CDR1 MNHNS and CDR2 SASEGT. The CDR3 runs 11 residues. The V and J ends lost 6 bases and 3 bases respectively, with 5 bases between them. Here the CDR3 reads CASRSDYGYTF. The CDR3 bases are TGTGCCAGCAGGTCGGACTATGGCTACACCTTC.

This clonotype appeared a single time. The chain couples TRBV7-9 to TRBJ2-5, with 9 bases matching TRBD2. The V gene end was trimmed by 5 bases and the J gene end by 4 bases; junction bases not matched to a gene: 5. Per germline, CDR1 SEHNR and CDR2 FQNEAQ (reference sequence). The CDR3 is 14 residues long. The CDR3 loop is CASSQAGGAETQYF. The CDR3 DNA reads as TGTGCCAGCAGCCAAGCGGGGGGAGCAGAGACCCAGTACTTC.

The chain has TRBV6-5 and TRBJ1-4, with a weak D call TRBD1 (5 bases). There are 15 residues in the CDR3. The germline V and J ends were trimmed by 0 bases and 6 bases, with 11 bases remaining between them. The germline V gene has CDR1 MNHEY and CDR2 SVGAGI. The CDR3 DNA is TGTGCCAGCAGTTACTCGACGGGGGACCATGAAAAACTGTTTTTT. This gives the protein CASSYSTGDHEKLFF.